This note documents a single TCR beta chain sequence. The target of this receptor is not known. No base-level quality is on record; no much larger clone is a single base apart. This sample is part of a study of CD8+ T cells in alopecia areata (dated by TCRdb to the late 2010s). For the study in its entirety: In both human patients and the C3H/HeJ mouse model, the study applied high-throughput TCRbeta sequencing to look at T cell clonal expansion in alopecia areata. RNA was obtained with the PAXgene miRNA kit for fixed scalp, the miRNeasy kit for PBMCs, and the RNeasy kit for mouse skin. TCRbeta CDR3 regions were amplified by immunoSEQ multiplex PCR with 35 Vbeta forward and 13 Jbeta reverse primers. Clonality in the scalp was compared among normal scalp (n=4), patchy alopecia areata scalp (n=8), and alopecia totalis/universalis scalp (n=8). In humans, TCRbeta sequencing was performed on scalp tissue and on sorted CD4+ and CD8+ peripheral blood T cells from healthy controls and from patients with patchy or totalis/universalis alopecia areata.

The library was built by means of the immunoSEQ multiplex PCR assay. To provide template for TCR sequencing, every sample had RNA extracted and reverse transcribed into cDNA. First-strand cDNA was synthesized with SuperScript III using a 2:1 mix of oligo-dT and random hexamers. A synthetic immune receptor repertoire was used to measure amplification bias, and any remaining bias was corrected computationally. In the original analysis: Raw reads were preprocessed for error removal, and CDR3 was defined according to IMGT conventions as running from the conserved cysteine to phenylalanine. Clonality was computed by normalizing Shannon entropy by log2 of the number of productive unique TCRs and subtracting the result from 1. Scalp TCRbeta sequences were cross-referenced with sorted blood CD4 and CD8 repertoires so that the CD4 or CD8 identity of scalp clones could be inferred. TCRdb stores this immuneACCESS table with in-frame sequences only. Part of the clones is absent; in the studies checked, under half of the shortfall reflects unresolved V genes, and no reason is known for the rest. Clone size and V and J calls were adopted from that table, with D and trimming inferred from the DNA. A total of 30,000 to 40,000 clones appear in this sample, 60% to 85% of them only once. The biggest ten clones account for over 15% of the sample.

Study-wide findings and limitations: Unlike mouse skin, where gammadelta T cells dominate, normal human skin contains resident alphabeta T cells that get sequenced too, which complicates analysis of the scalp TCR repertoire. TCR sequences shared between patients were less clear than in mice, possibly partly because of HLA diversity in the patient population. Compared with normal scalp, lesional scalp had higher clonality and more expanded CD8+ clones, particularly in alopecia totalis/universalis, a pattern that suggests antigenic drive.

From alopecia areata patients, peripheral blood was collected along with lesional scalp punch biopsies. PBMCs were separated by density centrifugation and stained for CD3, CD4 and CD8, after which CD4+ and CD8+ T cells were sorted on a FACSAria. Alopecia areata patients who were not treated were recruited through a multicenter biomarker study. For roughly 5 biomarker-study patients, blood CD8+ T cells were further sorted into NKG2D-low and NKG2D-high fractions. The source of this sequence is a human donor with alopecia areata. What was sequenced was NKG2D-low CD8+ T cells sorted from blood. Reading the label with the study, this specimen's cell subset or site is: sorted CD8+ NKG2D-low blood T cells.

In nucleotides, the sequence is TGCAGCGTTGAAGATAGGCAGGGGTTGGTTGGCTACACCTTC. It translates to CSVEDRQGLVGYTF. The chain uses TRBV29-1 and TRBJ1-2; possibly the D gene is TRBD1, per 6 matching bases. V lost 0 bases and J lost 7 bases; the stretch between them is 15 bases long. CDR1 and CDR2, looked up from the germline V gene, are SQVTM and ANQGSEA. From its cysteine to its phenylalanine, the CDR3 spans 14 amino acids. The only DNA kept is the CDR3, 42 bases in frame from the first base. Reference TRBV29-1 and TRBJ1-2 proteins supply the regions before and after the CDR3; the full variable domain is: SAVISQKPSRDICQRGTSLTIQCQVDSQVTMMFWYRQQPGQSLTLIATANQGSEATYESGFVIDKFPISRPNLTFSTLTVSNMSPEDSSIYLCSVEDRQGLVGYTFGSGTRLTVV.